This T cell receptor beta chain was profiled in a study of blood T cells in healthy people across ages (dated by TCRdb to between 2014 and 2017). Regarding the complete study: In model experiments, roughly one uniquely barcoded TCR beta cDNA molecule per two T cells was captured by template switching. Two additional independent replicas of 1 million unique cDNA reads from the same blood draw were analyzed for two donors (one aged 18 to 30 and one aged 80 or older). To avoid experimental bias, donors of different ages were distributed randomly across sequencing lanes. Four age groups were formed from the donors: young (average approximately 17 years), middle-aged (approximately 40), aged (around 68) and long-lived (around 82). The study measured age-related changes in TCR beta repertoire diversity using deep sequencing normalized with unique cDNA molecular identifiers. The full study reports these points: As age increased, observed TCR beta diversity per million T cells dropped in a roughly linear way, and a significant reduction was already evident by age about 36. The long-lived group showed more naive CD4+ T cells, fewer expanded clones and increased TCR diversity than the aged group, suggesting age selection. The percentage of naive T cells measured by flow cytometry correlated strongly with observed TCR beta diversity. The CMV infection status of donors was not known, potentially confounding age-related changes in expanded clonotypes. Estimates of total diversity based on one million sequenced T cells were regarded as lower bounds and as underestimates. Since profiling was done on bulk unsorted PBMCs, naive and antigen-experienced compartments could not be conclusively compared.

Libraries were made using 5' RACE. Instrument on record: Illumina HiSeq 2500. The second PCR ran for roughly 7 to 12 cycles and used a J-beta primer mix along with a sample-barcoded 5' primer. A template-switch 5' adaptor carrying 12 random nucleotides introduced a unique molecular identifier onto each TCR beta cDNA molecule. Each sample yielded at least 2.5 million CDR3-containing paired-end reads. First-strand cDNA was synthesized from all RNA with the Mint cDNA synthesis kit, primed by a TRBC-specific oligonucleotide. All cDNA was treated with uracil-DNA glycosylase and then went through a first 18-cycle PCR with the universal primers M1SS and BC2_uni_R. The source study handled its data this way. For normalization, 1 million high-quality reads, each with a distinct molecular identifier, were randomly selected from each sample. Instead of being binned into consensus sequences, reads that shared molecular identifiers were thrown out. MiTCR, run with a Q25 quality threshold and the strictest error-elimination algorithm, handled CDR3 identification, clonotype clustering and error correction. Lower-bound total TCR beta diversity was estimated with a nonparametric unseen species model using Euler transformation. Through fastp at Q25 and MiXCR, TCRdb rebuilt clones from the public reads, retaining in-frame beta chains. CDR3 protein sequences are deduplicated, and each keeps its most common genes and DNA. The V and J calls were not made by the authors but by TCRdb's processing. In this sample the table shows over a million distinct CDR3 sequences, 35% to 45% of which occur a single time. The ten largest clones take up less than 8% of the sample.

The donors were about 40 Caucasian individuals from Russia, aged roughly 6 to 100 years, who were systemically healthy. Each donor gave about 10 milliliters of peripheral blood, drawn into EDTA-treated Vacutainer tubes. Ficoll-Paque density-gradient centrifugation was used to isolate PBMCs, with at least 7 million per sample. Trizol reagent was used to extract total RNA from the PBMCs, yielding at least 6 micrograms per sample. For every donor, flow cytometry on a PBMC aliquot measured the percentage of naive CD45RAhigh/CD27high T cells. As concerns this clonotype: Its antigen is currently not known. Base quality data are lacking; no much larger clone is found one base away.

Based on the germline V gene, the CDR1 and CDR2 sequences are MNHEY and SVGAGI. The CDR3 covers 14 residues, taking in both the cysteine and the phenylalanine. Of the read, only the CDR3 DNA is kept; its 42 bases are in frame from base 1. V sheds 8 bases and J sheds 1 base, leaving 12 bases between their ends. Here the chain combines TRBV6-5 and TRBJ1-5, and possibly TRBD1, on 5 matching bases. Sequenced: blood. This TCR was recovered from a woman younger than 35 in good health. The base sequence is TGTGCCAGCGGGTTCAGGGACAGCAATCAGCCCCAGCATTTT. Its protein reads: CASGFRDSNQPQHF.